This entry is about one TCR beta chain. Its recognized antigen is unknown. No base quality information exists; no much larger clone differs at one position. The data were taken from a study of shared clonotypes between healthy human individuals (dated by TCRdb to 2018 to 2020). Study-wide context: The cohort comprised a couple of women and a few men aged 18 to 49 years. For each donor, CD4 naive and CD4 memory were each run on three plates, CD8 naive on two plates, and CD8 memory on one plate. Blood TCR repertoires of five healthy adults were deeply sequenced to estimate repertoire size and the extent of clonotype sharing between individuals. Between about 0.9 and 10 billion PBMCs per donor were obtained by leukapheresis. Different laboratories and diverse techniques were used to prepare libraries and sequence TCR repertoires, to increase sequencing depth and limit assay-specific biases. Points the paper makes about the study in general: Even with the large sequencing depth, rarefaction of the sorted-subset datasets indicated that sequencing was incomplete. Larger estimated clonotype richness was generally found for naive subsets than for memory subsets. Sharing across several donors was observed for about 5% of naive CD4, less than 4% of naive CD8, over 2% of memory CD4, and over 0.3% of memory CD8 clonotypes. Only blood was sampled, and tissue TCR repertoires likely differ from those in blood. Compared with non-shared clonotypes, clonotypes shared by all four sorted-subset donors had higher generation probabilities. Because the study included a small number of donors, the genetic and exposure-history diversity represented was limited. Pairwise subsampling indicated that sequencing depth was expected to affect the degree of clonotype sharing among donors.

The donors were healthy, HIV-negative adults who had no recently reported acute infections or vaccinations. Every donor was a Caucasian adult residing in Nashville, Tennessee, USA. CD4+ T cells were enriched by magnetic negative selection; naive cells were then positively selected on CD45RA, and the negative fraction formed the memory subset. Blood was obtained by leukapheresis, after which PBMCs were separated by Ficoll-Histopaque density gradient centrifugation and cryopreserved in liquid nitrogen vapor phase. Analytical flow cytometry was used to check the purity and quantity of each magnetically sorted T cell population. From each sorted fraction, genomic DNA was isolated and quantified by UV absorbance on a Nanodrop 2000c. Using the deep immunoSEQ assay, multiplex PCR amplified TCR CDR3 regions from genomic DNA. For each cell subset, the extracted genomic DNA was distributed evenly across all wells of several immunoSEQ 96-well plates, and each plate served as one replicate. For sorted subsets, each replicate PCR was loaded with about 0.2 ug genomic DNA, equivalent to about 33,000 T cell genomes. Purified libraries were quantified with a Qubit 3.0 fluorometer, sized on a Bioanalyzer 2100, and re-quantified with the KAPA Library Quantification kit. Every immunoSEQ 96-well plate was sequenced on a separate single-read 150-cycle Illumina NextSeq 550 flow cell. The authors processed their data as follows. The immunoSEQ output contained only junctional sequences without quality scores, so filtering could not match that applied to full-length reads. To assign V/J genes and CDR3, sequences were annotated against IMGT germline references using PyIR, a Python wrapper for IgBLAST v1.9. Any read was removed if the V/J assignment was weak (E-value above 1e-6), the CDR3 was missing, or the read contained stop codons, out-of-frame junctions, or ambiguous translated residues. V3J clonotypes were defined as sequences sharing an identical inferred V gene, J gene, and CDR3 amino acid sequence. Percentage overlap between repertoires was calculated by dividing the number of shared unique clonotypes by the size of the smaller repertoire. RTK rarefaction, the Chao1 estimator, and Recon v2.1 estimates of unobserved clonotypes were used to assess repertoire richness. Generation probabilities for all TCRbeta clonotypes obtained by the gDNA method from a few donors were computed using OLGA. Sourced from immuneACCESS, this table was stored by TCRdb with only in-frame sequences that have V and J called. A share of the clones is absent; for the studies checked, an unresolved V gene accounts for under half, and the remainder has no known explanation. The V and J calls and clone size were taken over from that table, and D and trimming were inferred from the DNA. This sample has around 1.6 million clones in its table, and approximately 98% of those were observed once. Around 0.47% of the sample goes to the ten largest clones.

This TCR was recovered from a man aged 25-45 years in good health. Sequencing input: naive CD4+ T cells sorted from blood. Per the publication, the cell subset or site label means: CD45RA+ positively selected.

The sequenced DNA: TGTGCCAGCAGTTGGAAACTAGCGGCGAACACCGGGGAGCTGTTTTTT. Its coded protein is CASSWKLAANTGELFF. The chain is made from TRBV6-5 and TRBJ2-2, and 8 junctional nucleotides match TRBD2. CDR3 length: 16 amino acids, cysteine to phenylalanine. The only DNA kept is the CDR3, 48 bases in frame from the first base. CDR1 and CDR2 (MNHEY, SVGAGI) derive from the germline V gene. Trimming removed 4 bases from V and 0 bases from J; the gene matches leave 4 bases unexplained.